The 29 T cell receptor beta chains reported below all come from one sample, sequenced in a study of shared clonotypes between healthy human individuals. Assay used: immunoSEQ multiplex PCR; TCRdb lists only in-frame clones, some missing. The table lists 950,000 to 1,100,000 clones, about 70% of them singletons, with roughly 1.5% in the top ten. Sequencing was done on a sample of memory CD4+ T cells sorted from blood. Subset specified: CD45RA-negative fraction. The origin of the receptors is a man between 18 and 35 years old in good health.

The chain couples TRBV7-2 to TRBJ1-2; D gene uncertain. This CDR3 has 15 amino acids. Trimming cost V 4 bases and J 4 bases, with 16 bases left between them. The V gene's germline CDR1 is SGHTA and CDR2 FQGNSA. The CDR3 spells CASSSYKAGVYGYTF. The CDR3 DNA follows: TGTGCCAGCAGCTCTTACAAGGCCGGGGTCTATGGCTACACCTTC.

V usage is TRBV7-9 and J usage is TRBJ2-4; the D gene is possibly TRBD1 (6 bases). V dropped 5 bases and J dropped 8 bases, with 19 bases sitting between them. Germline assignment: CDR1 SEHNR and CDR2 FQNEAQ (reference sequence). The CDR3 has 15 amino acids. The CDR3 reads CASSPGHTGLDIQYF. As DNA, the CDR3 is TGTGCCAGCAGCCCGGGACATACCGGGCTTGACATTCAGTACTTC.

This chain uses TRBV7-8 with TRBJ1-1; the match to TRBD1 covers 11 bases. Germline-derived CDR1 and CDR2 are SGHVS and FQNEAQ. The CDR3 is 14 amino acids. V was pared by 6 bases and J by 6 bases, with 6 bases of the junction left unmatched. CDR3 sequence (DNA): TGTGCCAGCAGGCGGACAGGGGGCTTGTCTGAAGCTTTCTTT. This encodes CASRRTGGLSEAFF.

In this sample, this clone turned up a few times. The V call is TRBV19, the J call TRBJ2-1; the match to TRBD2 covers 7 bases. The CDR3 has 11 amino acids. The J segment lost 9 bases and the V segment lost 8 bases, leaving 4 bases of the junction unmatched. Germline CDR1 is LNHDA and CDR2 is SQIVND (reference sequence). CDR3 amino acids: CASCGEGEQFF. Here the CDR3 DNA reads TGTGCCAGTTGCGGGGAGGGTGAGCAGTTCTTC.

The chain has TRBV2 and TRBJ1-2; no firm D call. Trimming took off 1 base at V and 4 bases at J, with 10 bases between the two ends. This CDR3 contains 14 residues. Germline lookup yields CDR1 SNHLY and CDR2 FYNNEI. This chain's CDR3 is CASSEGTVSYGYTF. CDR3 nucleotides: TGTGCCAGCAGTGAAGGGACTGTATCCTATGGCTACACCTTC.

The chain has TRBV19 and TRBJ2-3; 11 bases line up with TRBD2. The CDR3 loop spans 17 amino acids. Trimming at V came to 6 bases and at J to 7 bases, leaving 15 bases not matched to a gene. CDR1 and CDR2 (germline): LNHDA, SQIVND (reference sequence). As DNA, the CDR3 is TGTGCCAGTAGCCTATCGCTAGCGGGAGGTTCGGGAAATACGCAGTATTTT. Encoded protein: CASSLSLAGGSGNTQYF. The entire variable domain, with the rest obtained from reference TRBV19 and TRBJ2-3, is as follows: DGGITQSPKYLFRKEGQNVTLSCEQNLNHDAMYWYRQDPGQGLRLIYYSQIVNDFQKGDIAEGYSVSREKKESFPLTVTSAQKNPTAFYLCASSLSLAGGSGNTQYFGPGTRLTVL.

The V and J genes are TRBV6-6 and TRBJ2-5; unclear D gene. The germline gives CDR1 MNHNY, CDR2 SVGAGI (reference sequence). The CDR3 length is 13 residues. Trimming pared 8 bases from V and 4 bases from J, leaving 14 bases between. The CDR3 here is CASHSRGSETQYF. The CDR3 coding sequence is TGTGCCAGCCATTCTAGAGGATCAGAGACCCAGTACTTC.

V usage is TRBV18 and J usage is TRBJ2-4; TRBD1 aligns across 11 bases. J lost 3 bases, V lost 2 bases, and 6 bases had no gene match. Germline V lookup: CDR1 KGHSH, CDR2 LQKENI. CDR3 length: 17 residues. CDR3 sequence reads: CASSPSLGTGGKNIQYF. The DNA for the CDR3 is TGTGCCAGCTCACCATCTCTCGGGACAGGGGGCAAAAACATTCAGTACTTC.

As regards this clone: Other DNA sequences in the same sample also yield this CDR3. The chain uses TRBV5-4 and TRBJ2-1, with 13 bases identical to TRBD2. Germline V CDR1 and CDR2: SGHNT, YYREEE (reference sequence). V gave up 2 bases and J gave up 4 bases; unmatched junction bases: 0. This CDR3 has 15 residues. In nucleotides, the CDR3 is TGTGCCAGCAGCTTACTAGCGGGGGGGTACAATGAGCAGTTCTTC. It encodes CASSLLAGGYNEQFF.

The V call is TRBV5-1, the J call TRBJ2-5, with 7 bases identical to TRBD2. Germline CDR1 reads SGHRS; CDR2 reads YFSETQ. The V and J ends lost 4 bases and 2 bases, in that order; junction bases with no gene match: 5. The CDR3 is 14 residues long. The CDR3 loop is CASSLRTSQETQYF. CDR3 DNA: TGCGCCAGCAGCCTAAGGACTAGTCAAGAGACCCAGTACTTC.

CDR3 amino acids: CASSLETSTDTQYF. The CDR3 DNA follows: TGCGCCAGCAGCTTGGAAACTAGCACAGATACGCAGTATTTT. V usage is TRBV5-1 and J usage is TRBJ2-3; D not certain. The V end lost 0 bases, the J end lost 0 bases, and 5 bases lay between the germline ends. Germline CDR1 and CDR2: SGHRS and YFSETQ. The CDR3 is 14 amino acids.

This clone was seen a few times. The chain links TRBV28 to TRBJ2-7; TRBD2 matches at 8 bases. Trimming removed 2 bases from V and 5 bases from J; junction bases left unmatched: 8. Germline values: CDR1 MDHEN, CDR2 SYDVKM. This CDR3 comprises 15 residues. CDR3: CASSLPPGGRDEQYF. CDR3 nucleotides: TGTGCCAGCAGTTTACCCCCGGGGGGGCGTGACGAGCAGTACTTC.

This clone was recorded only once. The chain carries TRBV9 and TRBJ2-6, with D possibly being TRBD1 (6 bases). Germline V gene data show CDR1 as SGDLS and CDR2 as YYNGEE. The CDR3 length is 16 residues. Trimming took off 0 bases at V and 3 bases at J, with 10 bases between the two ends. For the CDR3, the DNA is TGTGCCAGCAGCGTAGACAGGGAAGGTGGGGCCAACGTCCTGACTTTC. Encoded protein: CASSVDREGGANVLTF.

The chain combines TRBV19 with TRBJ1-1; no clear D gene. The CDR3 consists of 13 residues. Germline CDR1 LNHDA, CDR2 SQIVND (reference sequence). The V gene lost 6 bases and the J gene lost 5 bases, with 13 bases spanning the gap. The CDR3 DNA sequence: TGTGCCAGTAGAGTCAATCGGGAGACTGAAGCTTTCTTT. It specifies CASRVNRETEAFF.

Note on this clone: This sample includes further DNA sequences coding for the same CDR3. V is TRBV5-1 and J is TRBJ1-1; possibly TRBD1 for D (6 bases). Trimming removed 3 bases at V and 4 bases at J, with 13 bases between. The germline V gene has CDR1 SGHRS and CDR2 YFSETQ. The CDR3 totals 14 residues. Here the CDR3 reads CASSSQGVGTEAFF. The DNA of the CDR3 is TGCGCCAGCAGCTCACAGGGTGTGGGCACTGAAGCTTTCTTT.

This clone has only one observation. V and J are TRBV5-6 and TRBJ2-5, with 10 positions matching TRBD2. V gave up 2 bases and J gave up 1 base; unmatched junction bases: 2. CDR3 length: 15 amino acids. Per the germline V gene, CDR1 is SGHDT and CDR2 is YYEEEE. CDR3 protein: CASSLAGGVQETQYF. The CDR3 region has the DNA TGTGCCAGCAGCTTAGCGGGAGGGGTCCAAGAGACCCAGTACTTC.

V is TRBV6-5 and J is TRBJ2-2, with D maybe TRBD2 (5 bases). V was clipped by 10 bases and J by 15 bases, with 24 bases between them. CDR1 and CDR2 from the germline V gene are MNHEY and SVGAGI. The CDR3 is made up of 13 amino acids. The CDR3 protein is CATQTDSGMGLFF. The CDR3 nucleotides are TGTGCCACCCAAACCGACTCGGGGATGGGGTTGTTTTTT.

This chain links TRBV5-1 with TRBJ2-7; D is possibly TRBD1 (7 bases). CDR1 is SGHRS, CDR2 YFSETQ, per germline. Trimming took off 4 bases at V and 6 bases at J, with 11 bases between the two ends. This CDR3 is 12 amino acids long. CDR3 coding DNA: TGCGCCAGCAGCCTGCAGGGGGGCGAGCAGTACTTC. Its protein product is CASSLQGGEQYF.

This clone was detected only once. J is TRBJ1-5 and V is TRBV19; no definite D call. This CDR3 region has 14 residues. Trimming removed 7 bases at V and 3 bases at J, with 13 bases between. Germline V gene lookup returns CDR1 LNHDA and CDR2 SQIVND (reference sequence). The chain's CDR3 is CASTIGVLNQPQHF. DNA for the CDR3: TGTGCCAGTACCATTGGGGTACTCAATCAGCCCCAGCATTTT.

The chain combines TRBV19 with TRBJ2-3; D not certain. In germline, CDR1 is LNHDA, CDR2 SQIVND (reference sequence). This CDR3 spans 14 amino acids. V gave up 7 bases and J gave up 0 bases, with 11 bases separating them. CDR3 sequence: CASTDISSTDTQYF. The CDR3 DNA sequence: TGTGCCAGTACCGACATCTCTAGCACAGATACGCAGTATTTT.

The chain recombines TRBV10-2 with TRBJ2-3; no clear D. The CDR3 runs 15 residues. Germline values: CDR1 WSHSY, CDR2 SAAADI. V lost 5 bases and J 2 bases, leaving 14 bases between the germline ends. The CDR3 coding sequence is TGCGCCAGCAGTATGGGCGCAGGATCCACAGATACGCAGTATTTT. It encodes CASSMGAGSTDTQYF.

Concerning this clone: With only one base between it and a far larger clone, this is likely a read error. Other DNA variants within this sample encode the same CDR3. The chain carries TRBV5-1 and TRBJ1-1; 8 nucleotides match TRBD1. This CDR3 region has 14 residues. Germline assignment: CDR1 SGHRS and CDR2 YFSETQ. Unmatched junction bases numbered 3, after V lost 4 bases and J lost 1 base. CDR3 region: CASSLGTGNTEAFF. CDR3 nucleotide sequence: TGCGCCAGCAGCCTCGGGACAGGGAACACTGAAGCTTTCTTT.

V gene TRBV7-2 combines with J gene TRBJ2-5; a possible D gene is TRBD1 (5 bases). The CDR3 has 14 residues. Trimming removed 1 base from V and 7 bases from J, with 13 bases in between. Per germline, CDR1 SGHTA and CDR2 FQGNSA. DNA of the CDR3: TGTGCCAGCAGCTTAGTAGGTGGGCAGGGGACCCAGTACTTC. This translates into CASSLVGGQGTQYF. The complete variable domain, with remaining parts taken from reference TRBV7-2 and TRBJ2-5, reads GAGVSQSPSNKVTEKGKDVELRCDPISGHTALYWYRQSLGQGLEFLIYFQGNSAPDKSGLPSDRFSAERTGGSVSTLTIQRTQQEDSAVYLCASSLVGGQGTQYFGPGTRLLVL.

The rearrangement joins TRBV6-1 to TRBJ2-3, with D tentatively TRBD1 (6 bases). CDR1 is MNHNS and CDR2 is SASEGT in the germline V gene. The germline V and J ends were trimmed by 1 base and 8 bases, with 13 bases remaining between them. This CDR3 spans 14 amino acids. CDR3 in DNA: TGTGCCAGCAGTGAAGGTCTAGAAGGGGGTACGCAGTATTTT. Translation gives CASSEGLEGGTQYF.

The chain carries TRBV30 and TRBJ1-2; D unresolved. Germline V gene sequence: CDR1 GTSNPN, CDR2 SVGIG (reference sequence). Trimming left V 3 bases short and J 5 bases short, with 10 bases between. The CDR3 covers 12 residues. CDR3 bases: TGTGCCTGGAGCCAGGACCCATATGGCTACACCTTC. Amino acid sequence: CAWSQDPYGYTF.

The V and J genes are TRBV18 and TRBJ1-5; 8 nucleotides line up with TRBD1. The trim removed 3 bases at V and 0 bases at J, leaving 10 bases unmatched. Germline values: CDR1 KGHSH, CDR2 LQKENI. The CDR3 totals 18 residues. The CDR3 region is CASSPPTGALYSNQPQHF. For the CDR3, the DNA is TGTGCCAGCTCACCGCCGACAGGGGCCCTTTATAGCAATCAGCCCCAGCATTTT.

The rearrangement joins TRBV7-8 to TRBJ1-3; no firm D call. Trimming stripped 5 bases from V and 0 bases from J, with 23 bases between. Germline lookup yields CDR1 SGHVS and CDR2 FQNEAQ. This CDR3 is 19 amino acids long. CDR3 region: CASSLGQTTVGFSGNTIYF. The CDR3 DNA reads TGTGCCAGCAGCCTGGGCCAGACCACCGTGGGTTTCTCTGGAAACACCATATATTTT.

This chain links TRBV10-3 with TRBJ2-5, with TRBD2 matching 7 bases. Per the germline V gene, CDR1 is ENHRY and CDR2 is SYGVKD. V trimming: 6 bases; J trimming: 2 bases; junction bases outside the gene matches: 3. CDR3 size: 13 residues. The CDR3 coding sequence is TGTGCCATCAGCGGGACTATGCAAGAGACCCAGTACTTC. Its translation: CAISGTMQETQYF.

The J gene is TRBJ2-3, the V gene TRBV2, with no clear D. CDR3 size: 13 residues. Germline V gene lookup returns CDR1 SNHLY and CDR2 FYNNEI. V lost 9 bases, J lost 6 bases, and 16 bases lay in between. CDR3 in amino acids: CASERDLADTQYF. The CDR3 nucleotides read TGTGCCAGTGAGCGAGATCTGGCGGATACGCAGTATTTT.